This T cell receptor (beta chain) appears in the sequencing data of a study of regulatory T cells in long-lasting Graves disease (dated by TCRdb to the early 2020s). Turning to the overall study: Patients with newly diagnosed Graves' disease had been on antithyroid drugs for under 3 months. The study took place in China and was registered as a clinical trial. TCR sequencing covered some 13 persistent and roughly 20 newly diagnosed Graves' disease patients, 33 samples in total. Patients with persistent Graves' disease were compared with patients with newly diagnosed Graves' disease using TCR sequencing and RNA sequencing of peripheral blood. Broader findings and caveats from the paper: Lower TCR Shannon entropy and fewer highly expanded clones were observed in persistent Graves' disease patients than in newly diagnosed patients, which suggested clonal expansion. Persistent disease showed preferential use of TRBV28, TRBJ1-2 and TRBJ2-5, whereas newly diagnosed disease favored TRBV20-1 and TRBJ2-1. Because the primary lesion, thyroid tissue, could not be accessed, the study looked at peripheral blood alone. Sequencing and analysis were limited to the TCR beta chain. The small sample size was acknowledged by the authors as a limitation that may reduce accuracy. Persistent patients shared more public clonotypes among themselves (around 2,800) than newly diagnosed patients did (about 970).

The CDR3 numbers 15 amino acids, ends counted. Only CDR3 DNA is held: 45 bases, read in frame from base 1. V ends up 5 bases short and J 4 bases short, with an unmatched junction base count of 4. As encoded in the germline V gene, CDR1 is SGHTA while CDR2 is FQGTGA. For this clonotype: Its binding antigen is unknown. It is likely a read error, because the conserved phenylalanine at the end of the CDR3 is missing.

Receptor amplification or capture employed multiplex PCR. TCRdb records Illumina HiSeq 4000 as the sequencer. TCR beta libraries were built with iRepertoire HTBI primers and Arm-PCR amplification of CDR3 regions. PCR products were gel purified before sequencing. The original pipeline was this. Gene usage analysis of CDR3 amino acid clonotypes used the 62 TRBV and around 14 TRBJ segments found across samples. COPE and FqMerger were used to merge the filtered high-quality paired reads into contigs. BLAST was used to align contigs to the IMGT TRBV, TRBD and TRBJ reference genes, and CDR3 was defined following IMGT. Any clonotype with a frequency above 0.1% was classified as a highly expanded clone. Shannon entropy was used to measure repertoire diversity, and the Gini coefficient was used to measure V-J evenness. A clonotype was considered public if more than one individual shared it. TCRdb cleaned the public reads at Q25 with fastp, built clones with MiXCR and kept in-frame beta chains. Each record represents a unique CDR3 protein, reported with the most common genes and DNA among its rows. The V and J calls were not made by the authors but by TCRdb's processing. This sample comprises 450,000 to 500,000 distinct CDR3 sequences, 15% to 20% of them detected only once. Together, the top ten hold less than 15% of the sample.

Explained via the paper, the time point label denotes: newly diagnosed GD, antithyroid drugs for less than 3 months. For both TCR sequencing and RNA sequencing, RNA was extracted from PBMCs in TRIzol. The diagnosis of Graves' disease was made according to American Thyroid Association guidelines. Recruitment of patients was carried out at an endocrinology department in Xi'an, China. Each patient gave roughly 8.4 milliliters of peripheral blood, collected in an EDTA anticoagulant tube. Ficoll Paque Plus density gradient separation was used to isolate PBMCs, and no further T cell sorting was done. An Agilent 2100 Bioanalyzer and agarose gel were used to check RNA quality, and a NanoDrop 2000 was used to measure RNA concentration. The data were also submitted as part of a second study, on T cells in Graves' hyperthyroidism and ophthalmopathy. That second report states: Stable Graves' hyperthyroidism was defined as the absence of progression to ophthalmopathy over 18 months of follow-up. Hyperthyroidism patients were newly diagnosed, had a disease duration of under 2 months, and were aged 18 to 65 years. Patients with uncontrolled infections, other autoimmune diseases, pregnancy or lactation were excluded. Clinical symptoms, serum thyroxine and TRAb, thyroid ultrasound, and orbital computed tomography formed the basis for the diagnoses. The first round of RT-PCR for the TCR CDR3 was performed with the HTBI primer set and the Qiagen OneStep RT-PCR kit. Most expanded thyroid clonotypes (frequency above 0.001) were also found in blood, which suggests that blood repertoires may mirror thyroid immune responses. A 13 V-J signature model separated ophthalmopathy from stable hyperthyroidism, with 87.88% sensitivity and 81% to 82% specificity in cross-validation and 80%/75% in testing. In validation, progression to ophthalmopathy was predicted by the model with 55% to 71% sensitivity and 72.22% specificity, a median of about 6 months before onset. A discovery cohort of about a hundred patients, roughly 45 with Graves' ophthalmopathy and 55 to 60 with stable Graves' hyperthyroidism, was used to find distinguishing TCR V-J signatures. Prospective prediction of ophthalmopathy was tested in an independent validation cohort consisting of some 18 hyperthyroidism patients and around 16 patients who later progressed to ophthalmopathy. The 100 or so discovery patients were randomly split 7:3 into training and test sets. Thyroid tissue and blood T-cell repertoires from roughly 6 Graves' hyperthyroidism patients were also compared in the study. Following sampling, methimazole starting at 30 mg daily was given to hyperthyroidism patients, and high-dose intravenous methylprednisolone was given to ophthalmopathy patients. Libraries were constructed in a second round of multiplex PCR, after which size selection and purification were carried out. Sequencing of the libraries was done on an Illumina HiSeq2000 using paired-end 100 bp reads. SOAPnuke was used to process the raw data, throwing out any read that contained adapters or uncalled bases, had a mean Phred below 15, or lacked an exact constant-primer or identifier match. COPE v1.2.5 was used to merge high-quality paired reads, and clonotypes were defined as unique nucleotide sequences. Clonotypes were aligned to IMGT TRBV, TRBD and TRBJ reference segments using MiTCR v1.1. Analysis was restricted to V-J combinations with a frequency above 0.0001, which covered about 99% of repertoires. A TCS score was defined as the ratio of F50 (clonal expansion) to E x V (chaos), with BLOSUM62-based TCRdist applied between CDR3 peptides within each V-J. Welch's t-statistics and random forest reduced 500 to 550 V-J features to around 14, which were used in a naive Bayes classifier (R e1071). Sample size was not statistically predetermined, and investigators were not blinded to group allocation. TCR Vbeta CDR3 sequencing of 135 peripheral blood samples (roughly 41 ophthalmopathy, approximately 80 hyperthyroidism and some 17 progressor patients) is reported in the paper.

The sequencing used peripheral blood mononuclear cells (PBMCs), collected at new diagnosis, from a patient treated with antithyroid drugs. Recombination joined TRBV7-3 with TRBJ2-1, with 11 bases matching TRBD2. The TCR originated in a man in his forties or fifties with Graves disease. Donor details come from another sample of the same person, matched by shared clones. The bases are TGTGCCAGCAGCGTTACTAGCGGGGGTTACAATGAGCAGTTCCTC. Its translation reads: CASSVTSGGYNEQFL.